A selection of T cell receptor beta chains follows, all from one sample in a study of immune evolution from preneoplasia to lung adenocarcinoma. Profiled with immunoSEQ multiplex PCR; TCRdb holds only in-frame clones, not every one. The sample contains more than 7,500 clones, 80% to 85% of which appear only once. The material sequenced was FFPE minimally invasive lung adenocarcinoma tissue. All receptors come from a person in their 70s with lung adenocarcinoma. Some clones in this sample may be carry-over from other donors' samples. CDR3s include the opening cysteine and the closing phenylalanine or tryptophan. Each record gives: clone size, V gene, J gene, D gene, CDR3 DNA, CDR3 protein. D genes are given only for firm matches. Not every row has a clone size; where given, it reads once, few, many or a size class.

>.|TRBV19|TRBJ2-3|.
TGTGCCAGTAGTATCGCAGGGGGCACAGATACGCAGTATTTT
CASSIAGGTDTQYF
>.|TRBV19|TRBJ2-1|.
TGTGCCAGTAGGGGGTATGGGGAGCAGTTCTTC
CASRGYGEQFF
>.|TRBV19|TRBJ2-7|.
TGTGCCAGTAGTATCACTACTTCCTACGAGCAGTACTTC
CASSITTSYEQYF
>.|TRBV29-1|TRBJ2-2|TRBD1
TGCAGCGTCGGTAACACAGGGGGAGACACCGGGGAGCTGTTTTTT
CSVGNTGGDTGELFF
>.|TRBV5-1|TRBJ1-1|.
TGCGCCAGCAGCCGATCGACCGGGACGATGAACACTGAAGCTTTCTTT
CASSRSTGTMNTEAFF
>.|TRBV5-1|TRBJ2-1|TRBD2
TGCGCCAGCAGCTTAGTCGGGGGGAACCCCGGGGAGCAGTTCTTC
CASSLVGGNPGEQFF
>.|TRBV10-3|TRBJ1-2|TRBD1
TGTGCCATCAGTGAGGTGGACAGGGGGGACCCCGCCTATGGCTACACCTTC
CAISEVDRGDPAYGYTF
>few|TRBV28|TRBJ2-1|.
TGTGCCAGCAGAAGCTCCCGGGCCACCGACAACAATGAGCAGTTCTTC
CASRSSRATDNNEQFF
>.|TRBV28|TRBJ1-2|TRBD1
TGTGCCAGCAGACGACAGGGCGGTGGCTACACCTTC
CASRRQGGGYTF
>.|TRBV30|TRBJ1-1|.
TGTGCCTGGGGAACATCGCTGGGATCCACTGAAGCTTTCTTT
CAWGTSLGSTEAFF